The T cell receptor (beta chain) described here comes from a study of blood T cell repertoires in COVID-19. As for the study in general: Acute and convalescent COVID-19 samples came from the United States, Italy and Spain. In each case, the material was cDNA or gDNA derived from T cells, B-cell-depleted T cells, or PBMCs.

Source study methods: Counts of nucleated cells, estimated from reference gene primer amplification, were obtained. Method: immunoSEQ multiplex PCR; TCRdb's copy keeps in-frame clones and lacks some. D and trimming come from the DNA, and the V and J calls and clone size come from that table. The sample yields some 180,000 clones, approximately 82% seen once. This clonotype was sampled from a woman between 70 and 85 years old who had recovered from COVID-19. Sequenced sample: peripheral blood.

CDR3 sequence (DNA): TGTGCCAGCAGCTTAAGGGGGGGCTTCAATCAGCCCCAGCATTTT. Its translation is CASSLRGGFNQPQHF. The chain links TRBV5-6 to TRBJ1-5, with a weak D call TRBD1 (6 bases). V gave up 2 bases and J gave up 3 bases, with 12 bases separating them. CDR1 is SGHDT, CDR2 YYEEEE, per germline. The CDR3 length is 15 residues.